The clone carrying this T cell receptor (beta chain) was seen only once. Its antigen is not known. Every immunoSEQ plate was one replicate of a subset's evenly spread DNA. The protocol was immunoSEQ multiplex PCR, while the TCRdb copy is restricted to in-frame clones and leaves out a portion. Of about 1 million clones in the sample, about 75% were seen once. The data are from a study of shared clonotypes between healthy human individuals. Study in general: Used for every donor were three CD4 naive, three CD4 memory, two CD8 naive and one CD8 memory plate.

The investigators split CD4+ cells into a CD45RA+ naive subset and a CD45RA-negative memory subset. The study's findings and limits: Non-shared clonotypes were found to have lower generation probabilities than the clonotypes that were shared by all four of the sorted-subset donors.

Germline V lookup: CDR1 MDHEN, CDR2 SYDVKM. The CDR3 has 16 amino acids. J lost 0 bases, V lost 6 bases, and 10 bases had no gene match. This chain joins TRBV28 and TRBJ2-7; 8 nucleotides line up with TRBD2. The source material was memory CD4+ T cells sorted from blood. Indicated subset: CD45RA-negative fraction. The sequence was obtained from a man in his late teens or twenties in good health. CDR3 in DNA: TGTGCCAGCAGCCCCCTCCTACTAGCGGACTCCTACGAGCAGTACTTC. Translation: CASSPLLLADSYEQYF.